The 21 T cell receptor beta chains below were found in one sample sequenced in a study of response to subunit inactivated influenza vaccine (dated by TCRdb to 2016 to 2019). The library was prepared using RT-PCR. The instrument given in TCRdb is Illumina HiSeq 2500. TCRdb took the public reads, trimmed them with fastp at Q25, ran MiXCR for clone calling and kept in-frame beta chains. Identical CDR3 protein sequences are pooled into one entry, listed with their most common genes and DNA. This sample comprises around 750,000 distinct CDR3 sequences, approximately 21% of them detected only once. About a tenth of the sample goes to the ten largest clones. Sequencing used PBMCs from blood, obtained approximately 5 days after vaccination. The receptors here all came from a man aged 50-60 years who received an inactivated influenza vaccine. Donor details come from another sample of the same person, matched by shared clones.

V and J are TRBV14 and TRBJ1-6; TRBD1 is a possible D gene (6 bases). The germline V gene has CDR1 SGHDN and CDR2 FVKESK. V dropped 7 bases and J dropped 10 bases, with 14 bases sitting between them. This CDR3 has 13 residues. The CDR3 DNA reads TGTGCCAGCAACAGGGCTCAAGGGTCACCCCTCCACTTT. Encoded protein: CASNRAQGSPLHF.

In its sample, this clonotype was seen a few times. This chain joins TRBV6-5 and TRBJ1-3; D is uncertain. This CDR3 contains 14 residues. Trimming took off 2 bases at V and 0 bases at J, with 5 bases between the two ends. From germline, CDR1 is MNHEY and CDR2 SVGAGI. The CDR3 loop is CASSYRVSGNTIYF. In nucleotides, the CDR3 is TGTGCCAGCAGTTACCGGGTCTCTGGAAACACCATATATTTT.

This chain connects TRBV5-1 to TRBJ2-4, with TRBD2 identical over 7 bases. CDR1 is SGHRS, CDR2 YFSETQ, per germline. Trimming at V came to 4 bases and at J to 6 bases, leaving 13 bases not matched to a gene. The CDR3 length is 16 residues. CDR3 coding DNA: TGCGCCAGCAGCGATCGACTAGCTGGGAGCGGAAACATTCAGTACTTC. It is translated as CASSDRLAGSGNIQYF.

Worth noting for this clonotype: Compared with germline, one end of the junction differs, possibly owing to a read error. V usage is TRBV4-2 and J usage is TRBJ2-7; D may be TRBD2 (5 bases). The CDR3 contains 14 residues. Germline V gene data show CDR1 as LGHNA and CDR2 as YNFKEQ. The CDR3 sequence: CASSQEGLGYEQYF. Written as DNA, the CDR3 is TGCGCCAGCAGCCAAGAGGGTTTGGGTTACGAGCAGTACTTC.

Only a few counts were recorded for this clonotype. The chain recombines TRBV20-1 with TRBJ1-6; TRBD1 might be the D (6 bases). V lost 5 bases, J lost 7 bases, and 15 bases lay in between. The CDR3 contains 14 residues. CDR1 is DFQATT, CDR2 SNEGSKA, per germline (reference sequence). The chain's CDR3 is CSALLTGQNSPLHF. CDR3 bases: TGCAGTGCTTTACTAACAGGGCAGAATTCACCCCTCCACTTT.

The chain links TRBV12-3 or TRBV12-4 to TRBJ1-5; 8 bases are a match to TRBD1. The CDR3 runs to 15 residues. Unmatched junction bases numbered 8, after V lost 6 bases and J lost 4 bases. Here the CDR3 reads CASRGGGQVNQPQHF. Here the CDR3 DNA reads TGTGCCAGCAGGGGAGGGGGACAGGTAAATCAGCCCCAGCATTTT.

In the case of this clonotype: This may come from a read error, since a much larger clone is one base off. This chain connects TRBV9 to TRBJ1-1; D remains ambiguous. V lost 0 bases to trimming and J lost 1 base, with 4 bases between them. The germline V gene has CDR1 SGDLS and CDR2 YYNGEE. The CDR3 is 13 residues long. As DNA, the CDR3 is TGTGCCAGCAGCGTAGGACCGAACACTGAAGCTTTCTTT. This gives the protein CASSVGPNTEAFF.

CDR3 protein: CASSGTTGVQNIQYF. The DNA of the CDR3 is TGCGCCAGCAGCGGAACAACAGGGGTCCAAAACATTCAGTACTTC. This chain joins TRBV5-1 and TRBJ2-4; 7 positions match TRBD1. CDR1 SGHRS and CDR2 YFSETQ come from the germline V gene. CDR3 length: 15 residues. The V gene end was trimmed by 4 bases and the J gene end by 5 bases; junction bases not matched to a gene: 9.

The chain employs TRBV20-1 and TRBJ2-7, with D perhaps assigned TRBD1 or TRBD2 (5 bases each). Per germline, CDR1 DFQATT and CDR2 SNEGSKA (reference sequence). The CDR3 consists of 14 residues. Trimming left V 3 bases short and J 0 bases short, with 12 bases between. CDR3 sequence: CSARTAGSSYEQYF. Here the CDR3 DNA reads TGCAGTGCTAGGACGGCAGGGAGCTCCTACGAGCAGTACTTC.

J is TRBJ1-4 and V is TRBV10-3; D unresolved. Trimming pared 3 bases from V and 8 bases from J, leaving 10 bases between. The germline V gene has CDR1 ENHRY and CDR2 SYGVKD. There are 13 residues in the CDR3. The CDR3 sequence: CAISESGTEKLFF. The CDR3 DNA reads TGTGCCATCAGTGAATCAGGTACCGAAAAACTGTTTTTT.

The count of this clonotype is one. The chain uses TRBV7-9 and TRBJ2-5, with a weak D call TRBD1 (5 bases). V lost 6 bases and J 7 bases, leaving 18 bases between the germline ends. Germline V gene sequence: CDR1 SEHNR, CDR2 FQNEAQ (reference sequence). The CDR3 extends over 14 amino acids. DNA of the CDR3: TGTGCCAGCAGTCCCAGGGTTGGTAAAGTGACCCAGTACTTC. Translated: CASSPRVGKVTQYF. The full variable domain, its missing parts supplied by reference TRBV7-9 and TRBJ2-5, is DTGVSQNPRHKITKRGQNVTFRCDPISEHNRLYWYRQTLGQGPEFLTYFQNEAQLEKSRLLSDRFSAERPKGSFSTLEIQRTEQGDSAMYLCASSPRVGKVTQYFGPGTRLLVL.

This chain uses TRBV10-3 with TRBJ1-1; 9 bases align to TRBD1. Trimming removed 6 bases from V and 0 bases from J; junction bases left unmatched: 2. This CDR3 comprises 14 residues. Germline CDR1 reads ENHRY; CDR2 reads SYGVKD. The CDR3 DNA is TGTGCCATCAGGAGGACAGGGGTGAACACTGAAGCTTTCTTT. Its protein product is CAIRRTGVNTEAFF.

This clonotype was recorded at least ten times. The J gene is TRBJ2-1, the V gene TRBV5-1, with TRBD2 matching 15 bases. Germline V gene data show CDR1 as SGHRS and CDR2 as YFSETQ. This CDR3 comprises 16 residues. J gave up 7 bases and V 4 bases, and 6 bases lay outside the gene matches. The CDR3 loop reads CASSRGLAGGTNEQFF. CDR3 nucleotide sequence: TGCGCCAGCAGCAGGGGACTAGCGGGGGGAACTAATGAGCAGTTCTTC.

V usage is TRBV6-1 and J usage is TRBJ2-3, with TRBD2 matching 7 bases. This CDR3 contains 16 residues. Germline V gene data show CDR1 as MNHNS and CDR2 as SASEGT. J was trimmed by 0 bases and V by 7 bases; bases with no gene match: 10. The CDR3 spells CASKGGALTSTDTQYF. The CDR3 DNA sequence: TGTGCCAGCAAGGGAGGGGCTCTTACTAGCACAGATACGCAGTATTTT.

The chain employs TRBV11-2 and TRBJ2-3; the D is unclear. The CDR3 is 13 amino acids. Per germline, CDR1 SGHAT and CDR2 FQNNGV. Trimming took off 1 base at V and 5 bases at J, with 7 bases between the two ends. CDR3 nucleotide sequence: TGTGCCAGCAGCTTAGTAGTGGTAGATACGCAGTATTTT. Its translation: CASSLVVVDTQYF.

The chain links TRBV24-1 to TRBJ1-1, with D perhaps TRBD1 (5 bases). This CDR3 has 15 amino acids. V gave up 5 bases and J gave up 4 bases, with 16 bases separating them. The germline V gene has CDR1 KGHDR and CDR2 SFDVKD. The CDR3 bases are TGTGCCACCAGTGCCGTAGGGGTCGATGGCACTGAAGCTTTCTTT. Its translation is CATSAVGVDGTEAFF.

The rearrangement links TRBV12-3 or TRBV12-4 to TRBJ2-5; D is possibly TRBD2 (7 bases). The CDR3 is 14 residues long. V lost 0 bases to trimming and J lost 6 bases, with 11 bases between them. The CDR3 here is CASSLAGGPKTQYF. The CDR3 DNA reads TGTGCCAGCAGTTTAGCGGGGGGGCCGAAGACCCAGTACTTC.

This clonotype was seen a handful of times. The CDR3 is CSVESPMGTSIDPFNEQFF. DNA for the CDR3: TGCAGCGTTGAATCGCCAATGGGGACTAGCATTGACCCATTCAATGAGCAGTTCTTC. The rearrangement joins TRBV29-1 to TRBJ2-1, with TRBD2 identical over 9 bases. CDR1 is SQVTM and CDR2 is ANQGSEA in the germline V gene. The length of the CDR3 is 19 residues. V lost 2 bases, J lost 6 bases, and 20 bases stayed unmatched.

This chain links TRBV6-1 with TRBJ2-3; TRBD2 agrees at 7 bases. V gave up 6 bases and J gave up 0 bases; unmatched junction bases: 6. The germline gives CDR1 MNHNS, CDR2 SASEGT. This CDR3 is 15 amino acids long. CDR3 nucleotide sequence: TGTGCCAGCAGGCCACTAGCGACTAGCACAGATACGCAGTATTTT. This codes for CASRPLATSTDTQYF.

This chain uses TRBV28 with TRBJ2-3, with D perhaps matching TRBD1 or TRBD2 (6 bases each). CDR3 size: 15 residues. The V end lost 8 bases, the J end lost 2 bases, and 17 bases lay between the germline ends. CDR1 and CDR2 from the germline V gene are MDHEN and SYDVKM. This CDR3 is CASHSQGLLTDTQYF. CDR3 bases: TGTGCCAGCCACTCACAGGGACTTCTCACAGATACGCAGTATTTT.

V usage is TRBV2 and J usage is TRBJ2-7, with 10 bases that match TRBD2. V was clipped by 8 bases and J by 5 bases; unmatched bases: 12. Per the germline V gene, CDR1 is SNHLY and CDR2 is FYNNEI. The CDR3 consists of 15 residues. This chain's CDR3 is CASFVAAGGLDEQYF. The DNA of the CDR3 is TGTGCCAGCTTCGTAGCAGCGGGAGGGTTAGACGAGCAGTACTTC.